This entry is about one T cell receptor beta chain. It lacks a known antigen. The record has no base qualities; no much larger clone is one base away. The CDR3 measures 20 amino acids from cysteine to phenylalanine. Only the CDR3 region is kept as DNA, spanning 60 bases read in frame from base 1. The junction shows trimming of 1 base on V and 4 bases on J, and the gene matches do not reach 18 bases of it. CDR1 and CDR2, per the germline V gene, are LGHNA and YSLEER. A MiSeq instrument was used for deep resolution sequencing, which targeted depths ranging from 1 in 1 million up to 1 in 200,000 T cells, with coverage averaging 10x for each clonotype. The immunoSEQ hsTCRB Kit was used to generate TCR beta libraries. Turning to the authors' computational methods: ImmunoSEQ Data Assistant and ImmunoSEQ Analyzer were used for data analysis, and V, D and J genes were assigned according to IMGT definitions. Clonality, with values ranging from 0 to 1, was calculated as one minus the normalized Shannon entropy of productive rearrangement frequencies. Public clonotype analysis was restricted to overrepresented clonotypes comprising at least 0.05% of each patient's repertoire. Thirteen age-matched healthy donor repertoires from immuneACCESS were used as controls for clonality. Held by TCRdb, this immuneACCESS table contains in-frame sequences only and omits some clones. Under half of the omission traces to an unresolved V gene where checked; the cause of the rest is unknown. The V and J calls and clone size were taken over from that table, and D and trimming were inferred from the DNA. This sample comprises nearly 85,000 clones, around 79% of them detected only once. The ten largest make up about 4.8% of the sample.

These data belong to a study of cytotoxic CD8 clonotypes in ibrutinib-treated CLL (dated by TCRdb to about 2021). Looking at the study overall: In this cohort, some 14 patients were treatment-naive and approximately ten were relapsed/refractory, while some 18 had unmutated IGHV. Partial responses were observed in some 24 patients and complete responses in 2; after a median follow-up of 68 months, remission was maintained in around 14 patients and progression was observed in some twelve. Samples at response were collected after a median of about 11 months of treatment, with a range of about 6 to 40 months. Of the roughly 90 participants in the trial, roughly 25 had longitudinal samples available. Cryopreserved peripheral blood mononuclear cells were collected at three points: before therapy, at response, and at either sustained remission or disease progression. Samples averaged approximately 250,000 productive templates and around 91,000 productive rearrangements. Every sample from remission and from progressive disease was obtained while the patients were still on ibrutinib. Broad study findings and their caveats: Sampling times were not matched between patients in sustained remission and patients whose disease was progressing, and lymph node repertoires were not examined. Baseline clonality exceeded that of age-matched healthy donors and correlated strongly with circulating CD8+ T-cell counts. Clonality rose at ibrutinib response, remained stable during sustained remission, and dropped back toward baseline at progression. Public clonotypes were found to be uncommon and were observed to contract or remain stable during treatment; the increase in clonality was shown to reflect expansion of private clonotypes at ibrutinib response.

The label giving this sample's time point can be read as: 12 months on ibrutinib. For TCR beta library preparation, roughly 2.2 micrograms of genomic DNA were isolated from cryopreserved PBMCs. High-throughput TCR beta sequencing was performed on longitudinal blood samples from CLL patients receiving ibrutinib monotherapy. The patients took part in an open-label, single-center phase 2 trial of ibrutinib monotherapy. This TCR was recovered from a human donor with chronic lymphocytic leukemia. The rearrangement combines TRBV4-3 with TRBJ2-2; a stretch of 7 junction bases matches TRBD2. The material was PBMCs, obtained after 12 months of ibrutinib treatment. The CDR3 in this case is CASSQALPGLLKVGTGELFF. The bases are TGCGCCAGCAGCCAAGCTTTGCCGGGACTACTTAAAGTGGGCACCGGGGAGCTGTTTTTT.